This entry features one T cell receptor beta chain sequence. This entry is derived from a study of blood T cell repertoires in COVID-19. Here immunoSEQ multiplex PCR was the method, and the copy in TCRdb shows in-frame clones only, minus some. The data contain 50,000 to 65,000 clones, roughly 84% of them seen just once; the ten biggest clones take up roughly 5%. Trimming stripped 3 bases from V and 0 bases from J, with 8 bases between. Per the germline V gene, CDR1 is GTSNPN and CDR2 is SVGIG (reference sequence). The CDR3 has 14 residues. This chain uses TRBV30 with TRBJ2-2; tentatively, D is TRBD2 (6 bases). Sequencing used peripheral blood. The receptor was isolated from a man aged 35-49 years with active COVID-19. CDR3 sequence: CAWRGLANTGELFF. The CDR3 nucleotides are TGTGCCTGGAGGGGACTTGCGAACACCGGGGAGCTGTTTTTT.